Sequencing of this T cell receptor beta chain was carried out in a study of shared T cell receptors in the human thymus. The CDR3 consists of 15 residues. Looked up from germline, CDR1 is MNHEY and CDR2 is SVGAGI. Trimming removed 6 bases at V and 2 bases at J, with 17 bases between. This table comes from immunoSEQ multiplex PCR, and its TCRdb copy is limited to in-frame clones, with some not included. The profile shows hundreds of thousands of clones, roughly 86% of them singletons. Separately, the same data were catalogued under a study of human thymus T cells. Turning to that study: Resections obtained during corrective heart surgery supplied the thymus tissue.

Source material: thymocytes. This TCR derives from a boy in the first two years of life with a congenital heart defect. The rearrangement joins TRBV6-5 to TRBJ2-7; tentatively, D is TRBD1 (5 bases). CDR3 region: CASRSRKGLPYEQYF. As DNA, the CDR3 is TGTGCCAGCAGATCGAGAAAGGGGCTTCCCTACGAGCAGTACTTC.